What follows describes a single T cell receptor beta chain. From the germline J gene comes the end of the CDR3, since the read stops 3 residues before it. The length of the CDR3 is 13 residues. Germline V gene lookup returns CDR1 SGHAT and CDR2 FQNNGV. Trimming pared 6 bases from V and 5 bases from J, leaving 13 bases between. TCRdb keeps only in-frame clones here, not all; method: immunoSEQ multiplex PCR. The table counts roughly 24,000 clones; 4.5% to 5% lies in the top ten. This record comes from a study of T cells in women clearing cervical HPV infection. The TCR originated in a woman aged 18-70 years with a cervical HPV16 infection that either progressed to CIN3+ or cleared (not recorded which). The chain has TRBV11-2 and TRBJ2-5, with TRBD1 as a possible D gene (6 bases). Sequenced sample: blood buffy coat. The CDR3 is CASRPRGFETQYF. The part of the CDR3 DNA that was read is TGTGCCAGCAGACCCAGGGGATTTGAGACC.